This TCR beta chain was documented in a study of T cells in Graves' hyperthyroidism and ophthalmopathy. Overall study results and limits: The model made its ophthalmopathy prediction, and onset followed a median roughly six months later. Most thyroid clonotypes with frequency above 0.001 were detected in blood.

Researchers amplified the TCR beta CDR3 regions from RNA transcripts. During a first-round RT-PCR of the TCR CDR3, the HTBI primer set was used. TCRdb called the multiplex PCR reads again in MiXCR, with one record for every CDR3 protein. The data hold around 400,000 distinct CDR3 sequences, with about 15% observed a single time. The CDR3 runs 16 residues. Germline V gene data show CDR1 as KGHSH and CDR2 as LQKENI. Trimming cost V 2 bases and J 4 bases, with 17 bases left between them. For this clonotype: The antigen is undetermined.

PBMCs stemmed from around 9.3 ml fresh peripheral blood. The origin of this receptor is a woman aged 55-70 years with Graves' ophthalmopathy. The sequenced sample consisted of blood. The chain has TRBV18 and TRBJ2-5, with TRBD2 as a possible D gene (5 bases). CDR3 sequence (DNA): TGTGCCAGCTCACCAAGTAGCCGGGTTCGGGGAGAGACCCAGTACTTC. This gives the protein CASSPSSRVRGETQYF.